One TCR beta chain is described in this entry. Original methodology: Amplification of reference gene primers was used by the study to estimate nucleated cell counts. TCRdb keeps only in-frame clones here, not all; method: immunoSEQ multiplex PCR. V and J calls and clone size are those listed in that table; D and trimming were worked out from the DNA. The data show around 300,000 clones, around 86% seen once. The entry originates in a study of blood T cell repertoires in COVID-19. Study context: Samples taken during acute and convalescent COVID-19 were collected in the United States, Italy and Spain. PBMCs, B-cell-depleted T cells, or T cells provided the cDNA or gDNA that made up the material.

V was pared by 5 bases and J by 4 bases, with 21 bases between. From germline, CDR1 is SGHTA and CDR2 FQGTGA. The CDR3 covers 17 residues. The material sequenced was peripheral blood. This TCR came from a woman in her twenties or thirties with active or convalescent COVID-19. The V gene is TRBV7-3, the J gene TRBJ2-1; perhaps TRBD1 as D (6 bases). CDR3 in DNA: TGTGCCAGCAGCACAAACAGGGTGGACCGCGTTTACAATGAGCAGTTCTTC. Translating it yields CASSTNRVDRVYNEQFF.